This section outlines one TCR beta chain sequence together with its context. What it binds is unknown. This sample is drawn from a study of cytomegalovirus exposure and HLA in healthy donors. Germline CDR1 and CDR2: ENHRY and SYGVKD. The V and J ends lost 4 bases and 4 bases, in that order; junction bases with no gene match: 10. The CDR3 runs 16 residues. 13 Jbeta primers and 60 Vbeta primers were used for the PCR. The data were produced by immunoSEQ multiplex PCR, yet TCRdb's version contains in-frame clones alone and is incomplete. The data hold 150,000 to 200,000 clones, with roughly 74% observed a single time. Findings and limits, study-wide: With high specificity and sensitivity, the classifier reportedly diagnosed cytomegalovirus status. Using a false discovery rate of 0.05, a later analysis showed that around 16,000 TCR beta sequences were associated with HLA alleles.

Input material: PBMCs. The receptor was isolated from a woman in her 30s in good health and CMV-seropositive. The J gene is TRBJ1-2, the V gene TRBV10-3, with TRBD1 matching 9 bases. CDR3 sequence (DNA): TGTGCCATCAGTGTAGATCCCGGGACAGGGTTCTATGGCTACACCTTC. This translates into CAISVDPGTGFYGYTF.